This T cell receptor beta chain was retrieved from a study of shared clonotypes between healthy human individuals. V was shortened by 1 base and J by 1 base, with 14 bases between the two germline ends. The CDR3 spans 17 residues. Per the germline V gene, CDR1 is LGHNA and CDR2 is YSLEER. With regard to this clone: Its antigen is unidentified.

The authors divided CD4+ cells into CD45RA+ naive and CD45RA-negative memory subsets. Study-level points and caveats: Lower generation probabilities were found for non-shared clonotypes than for those shared by all four donors. Represented diversity (both genetic and exposure-history) was limited by the small number of donors.

Running of the assay took place at deep level. The protocol was immunoSEQ multiplex PCR, while the TCRdb copy is restricted to in-frame clones and leaves out a portion. Among approximately 2,000,000 clones listed, 85% to 95% were seen once. The chain couples TRBV4-3 to TRBJ2-1, with D maybe TRBD2 (5 bases). The TCR originated in a man between 18 and 29 years old in good health. Some clones in this sample may be carry-over from other donors' samples. Specimen: naive CD4+ T cells from PBMCs. This sample's subset: CD45RA+ positively selected. Written as DNA, the CDR3 is TGCGCCAGCAGCCAAGGAAGAACGGGGAAGTCCTACAATGAGCAGTTCTTC. It specifies CASSQGRTGKSYNEQFF.